The next 30 T cell receptor beta chains were all read from a single sample in a study of identifying expanded T cells in peripheral blood. Repertoires were generated with immunoSEQ multiplex PCR, while TCRdb's copy carries only in-frame clones and drops some. In the table there are around 85,000 clones, around 91% of which are singletons. The sequenced sample consisted of blood. Receptor source: a person aged 18 to 75 in good health.

The genes are TRBV9 and TRBJ1-2; D not certain. Germline-derived CDR1 and CDR2 are SGDLS and YYNGEE. Trimming pared 3 bases from V and 4 bases from J, leaving 10 bases between. The CDR3 sequence is 13 residues long. The CDR3 region is CASSEAWGYGYTF. In nucleotides, the CDR3 is TGTGCCAGCAGCGAAGCCTGGGGCTATGGCTACACCTTC.

The chain uses TRBV5-5 and TRBJ2-7, with D perhaps matching TRBD2 (5 bases). Trimming removed 3 bases from V and 7 bases from J, with 14 bases in between. The CDR3 length is 13 residues. Germline CDR1 and CDR2: SGHKS and YYEKEE (reference sequence). The CDR3 region is CASSSFMTGEQYF. CDR3 bases: TGTGCCAGCAGCTCCTTTATGACGGGGGAGCAGTACTTC.

To note about this clone: This sample also contains other DNA sequences that code for the same CDR3. The V and J genes are TRBV18 and TRBJ2-7; either TRBD1 or TRBD2 may fit D (5 bases each). CDR3 length equals 12 residues. Germline CDR1 KGHSH, CDR2 LQKENI. V lost 2 bases and J lost 7, with 9 bases in between. This CDR3 reads CASSPEGYEQYF. The DNA of the CDR3 is TGTGCCAGCTCACCAGAGGGGTATGAGCAGTACTTC. Complete variable domain (other parts from reference TRBV18 and TRBJ2-7): NAGVMQNPRHLVRRRGQEARLRCSPMKGHSHVYWYRQLPEEGLKFMVYLQKENIIDESGMPKERFSAEFPKEGPSILRIQQVVRGDSAAYFCASSPEGYEQYFGPGTRLTVT.

The rearrangement links TRBV7-2 to TRBJ2-1; D gene ambiguous. The CDR3 sequence is 12 residues long. CDR1 and CDR2 from the germline V gene are SGHTA and FQGNSA. Trimming stripped 1 base from V and 5 bases from J, with 3 bases between. CDR3 DNA: TGTGCCAGCAGCTTAGTCAACAATGAGCAGTTCTTC. The encoded protein is CASSLVNNEQFF.

The rearrangement links TRBV11-2 to TRBJ2-3; D may be TRBD1 or TRBD2 (5 bases each). The germline V gene has CDR1 SGHAT and CDR2 FQNNGV. The germline V and J ends were trimmed by 2 bases and 0 bases, with 15 bases remaining between them. The CDR3 has 17 residues. The CDR3: CASSLIGTAISTDTQYF. CDR3 in DNA: TGTGCCAGCAGCTTAATTGGGACCGCGATTAGCACAGATACGCAGTATTTT.

This clone was observed a few times. The chain couples TRBV7-9 to TRBJ1-2; D gene unclear. This CDR3 has 14 residues. V shed 5 bases and J shed 6 bases, with 16 bases lying between them. The germline V gene encodes CDR1 SEHNR and CDR2 FQNEAQ (reference sequence). CDR3 amino acids: CASSQTQAVNGYTF. The CDR3 bases are TGTGCCAGCAGCCAGACCCAGGCCGTGAATGGCTACACCTTC. The whole variable domain, remainder taken from reference TRBV7-9 and TRBJ1-2, is DTGVSQNPRHKITKRGQNVTFRCDPISEHNRLYWYRQTLGQGPEFLTYFQNEAQLEKSRLLSDRFSAERPKGSFSTLEIQRTEQGDSAMYLCASSQTQAVNGYTFGSGTRLTVV.

V is TRBV2 and J is TRBJ2-3, with D possibly TRBD2 on 5 matching bases. This CDR3 spans 13 amino acids. The germline V gene encodes CDR1 SNHLY and CDR2 FYNNEI. Trimming cost V 7 bases and J 8 bases, with 16 bases left between them. The CDR3 bases are TGTGCCAGCACCCTATCGGAGGTTGGTACGCAGTATTTT. It specifies CASTLSEVGTQYF.

The chain recombines TRBV6-5 with TRBJ2-5; D is unclear. The V gene lost 5 bases and the J gene lost 10 bases, with 8 bases spanning the gap. The CDR3 runs to 10 residues. CDR1 MNHEY and CDR2 SVGAGI come from the germline V gene. The CDR3 sequence: CASSVNHQYF. In DNA form, the CDR3 reads TGTGCCAGCAGTGTTAACCACCAGTACTTC.

The gene calls are TRBV7-2 and TRBJ2-2; 12 bases align to TRBD2. This CDR3 has 16 residues. Germline CDR1 and CDR2: SGHTA and FQGNSA. The junction had 5 bases not matched to a gene; V was cut back by 2 bases and J by 7 bases. DNA for the CDR3: TGTGCCAGCAGCTTAAGTACTAGCGGGAGGTACGGGGAGCTGTTTTTT. It translates to CASSLSTSGRYGELFF.

The V and J genes are TRBV5-4 and TRBJ2-5; 11 bases are shared with TRBD2. The J segment lost 4 bases and the V segment lost 4 bases, leaving 9 bases of the junction unmatched. Per the germline V gene, CDR1 is SGHNT and CDR2 is YYREEE (reference sequence). CDR3 length: 16 amino acids. The CDR3 DNA is TGTGCCAGCAGCACCCCGACTAGCGGGGTACGAGAGACCCAGTACTTC. Translated: CASSTPTSGVRETQYF.

This chain links TRBV9 with TRBJ2-3; unclear D gene. This CDR3 region has 16 residues. Germline assignment: CDR1 SGDLS and CDR2 YYNGEE. Trimming stripped 0 bases from V and 0 bases from J, with 11 bases between. CDR3 bases: TGTGCCAGCAGCGTAGAGTGGACCCCTAGCACAGATACGCAGTATTTT. Translation gives CASSVEWTPSTDTQYF.

The table lists this clone with a count of one. J is TRBJ2-3 and V is TRBV11-1; a possible D gene is TRBD1 (5 bases). Looked up from germline, CDR1 is SGHAT and CDR2 is FQDESV (reference sequence). This CDR3 contains 17 residues. V lost 3 bases and J 8 bases, leaving 24 bases between the germline ends. For the CDR3, the DNA is TGTGCCAGCAGCTTTAACAGGATAAAGAACCCCTTGGGTACGCAGTATTTT. Encoded protein: CASSFNRIKNPLGTQYF.

A single count supports this clone. The chain uses TRBV7-2 and TRBJ2-3; D perhaps matches TRBD2 (5 bases). The length of the CDR3 is 14 residues. Germline lookup yields CDR1 SGHTA and CDR2 FQGNSA. Between the trimmed V and J ends, which lost 7 bases and 3 bases, there was a span of 14 bases. DNA of the CDR3: TGTGCCAGCATTCGGGATCCCCGGACAGATACGCAGTATTTT. It encodes CASIRDPRTDTQYF.

CDR3 sequence: CASSPPSGANNEQFF. The CDR3 DNA sequence: TGTGCCAGCTCACCTCCCAGCGGGGCGAACAATGAGCAGTTCTTC. The V call is TRBV18, the J call TRBJ2-1, with 7 bases lining up with TRBD2. The CDR3 covers 15 residues. The V gene's germline CDR1 is KGHSH and CDR2 LQKENI. V shed 3 bases, J shed 5 bases, and the junction held 7 bases outside the gene matches.

The chain employs TRBV5-1 and TRBJ2-1, with 10 bases lining up with TRBD2. CDR1 and CDR2 from the germline V gene are SGHRS and YFSETQ. The CDR3 is made up of 14 amino acids. With V trimmed by 0 bases and J by 10 bases, 4 bases remained unmatched. The CDR3: CASSLGLAGPEQFF. The DNA of the CDR3 is TGCGCCAGCAGCTTGGGACTAGCGGGTCCGGAGCAGTTCTTC. Full variable domain (outside the CDR3, taken from reference TRBV5-1 and TRBJ2-1): KAGVTQTPRYLIKTRGQQVTLSCSPISGHRSVSWYQQTPGQGLQFLFEYFSETQRNKGNFPGRFSGRQFSNSRSEMNVSTLELGDSALYLCASSLGLAGPEQFFGPGTRLTVL.

The rearrangement links TRBV4-1 to TRBJ1-1, with TRBD1 matching over 11 bases. CDR1 is MGHRA, CDR2 YSYEKL, per germline. This CDR3 is built from 16 residues. The V segment lost 4 bases and the J segment 8 bases; nucleotides outside the gene matches: 12. In DNA, the CDR3 is TGCGCCAGCAGCCTTATTGGACAGGGGGCCCCCGGAGAAGCTTTCTTT. It codes for CASSLIGQGAPGEAFF.

The chain has TRBV11-2 and TRBJ1-2; D not resolved. Germline V gives CDR1 SGHAT, CDR2 FQNNGV. V was clipped by 5 bases and J by 0 bases, with 10 bases between them. The CDR3 loop spans 14 amino acids. The CDR3 sequence: CASSRLSTNYGYTF. As DNA, the CDR3 is TGTGCCAGCAGCCGGTTGTCTACTAACTATGGCTACACCTTC.

The rearrangement uses TRBV19 and TRBJ2-2; 8 nucleotides agree with TRBD1. The CDR3 runs to 16 residues. Germline CDR1 is LNHDA and CDR2 is SQIVND (reference sequence). Trimming at V came to 11 bases and at J to 1 base, leaving 12 bases not matched to a gene. Here the CDR3 DNA reads TGTGCCTGTCAAAAGTTAACAGGGGGGAACACCGGGGAGCTGTTTTTT. This encodes CACQKLTGGNTGELFF.

V is TRBV13 and J is TRBJ2-7; D may be TRBD1 or TRBD2 (5 bases each). Germline V gene lookup returns CDR1 PRHDT and CDR2 FYEKMQ (reference sequence). This CDR3 region has 15 residues. V lost 5 bases to trimming and J lost 0 bases, with 14 bases between them. The CDR3 DNA sequence: TGTGCCAGCAGCAAGGACAACGACTACTCCTACGAGCAGTACTTC. Amino acid sequence: CASSKDNDYSYEQYF.

V usage is TRBV6-5 and J usage is TRBJ1-1; no reliable D call. This CDR3 is 13 amino acids long. Trimming removed 2 bases from V and 4 bases from J, with 8 bases in between. CDR1 and CDR2 from the germline V gene are MNHEY and SVGAGI. The CDR3 bases are TGTGCCAGCAGTTACCCCCTGGGCACTGAAGCTTTCTTT. Translation: CASSYPLGTEAFF.

The rearrangement links TRBV7-2 to TRBJ1-1; 8 bases are a match to TRBD1. J lost 4 bases, V lost 3 bases, and 1 base had no gene match. In germline, CDR1 is SGHTA, CDR2 FQGNSA. The CDR3 extends over 13 amino acids. In DNA form, the CDR3 reads TGTGCCAGCAGCTTCGGACAGGGCACTGAAGCTTTCTTT. This sequence encodes CASSFGQGTEAFF.

The J gene is TRBJ2-2, the V gene TRBV19; D possibly corresponds to TRBD1 (5 bases). V was trimmed by 5 bases and J by 5 bases, leaving 12 bases between them. CDR1 and CDR2 (germline): LNHDA, SQIVND (reference sequence). The CDR3 has 14 amino acids. For the CDR3, the DNA is TGTGCCAGTAGTTATCAAACAGGAACCGGGGAGCTGTTTTTT. Its translation is CASSYQTGTGELFF.

This clone was recorded only once. The rearrangement joins TRBV21-1 to TRBJ1-2. TRBV21-1 is a documented pseudogene. CDR3 size: 14 residues. The CDR3 loop reads CASSRRGAEYGYTF. Here the CDR3 DNA reads TGTGCCAGCAGCCGCCGGGGGGCAGAGTATGGCTACACCTTC.

The chain has TRBV7-2 and TRBJ1-6; TRBD1 matches 7 bases. CDR3 length: 18 residues. In germline, CDR1 is SGHTA, CDR2 FQGNSA. J lost 9 bases, V lost 2 bases, and 16 bases had no gene match. The CDR3 is CASSLSAGATGSSSPLHF. The CDR3 nucleotides are TGTGCCAGCAGCTTAAGTGCGGGCGCGACAGGGTCGAGTTCACCCCTCCACTTT.

The table lists this clone with a count of one. V gene TRBV6-1 combines with J gene TRBJ2-4; 8 positions match TRBD1. This CDR3 is built from 14 residues. Germline V gene data show CDR1 as MNHNS and CDR2 as SASEGT. With 5 bases clipped from V and 1 base from J, the junction kept 1 base outside the gene matches. CDR3 region: CASSRDRAKNIQYF. The CDR3 nucleotides read TGTGCCAGCAGTCGGGACAGGGCCAAAAACATTCAGTACTTC.

The rearrangement uses TRBV20-1 and TRBJ2-1; D is uncertain. The V and J ends lost 6 bases and 6 bases respectively, with 6 bases between them. Germline V lookup: CDR1 DFQATT, CDR2 SNEGSKA (reference sequence). There are 10 residues in the CDR3. The CDR3 region is CSAAINEQFF. The DNA of the CDR3 is TGCAGTGCGGCGATCAATGAGCAGTTCTTC.

CDR3 residues: CASSSRGDGELFF. The CDR3 DNA reads as TGTGCCAGCAGCTCCAGGGGGGACGGGGAGCTGTTTTTT. The chain couples TRBV13 to TRBJ2-2, with a possible D match to TRBD1 (7 bases). This CDR3 contains 13 residues. The V and J ends lost 4 bases and 7 bases respectively, with 10 bases between them. Germline values: CDR1 PRHDT, CDR2 FYEKMQ (reference sequence).

This rearrangement joins TRBV7-8 to TRBJ2-5; perhaps TRBD2 as D (5 bases). Germline V gives CDR1 SGHVS, CDR2 FQNEAQ. The ends were cut back, 1 base at V and 1 base at J, with 7 bases in the middle. CDR3 size: 14 residues. The CDR3 sequence: CASSLVGAQETQYF. In nucleotides, the CDR3 is TGTGCCAGCAGCTTAGTGGGAGCCCAAGAGACCCAGTACTTC. The whole variable domain, remainder taken from reference TRBV7-8 and TRBJ2-5, is GAGVSQSPRYKVAKRGQDVALRCDPISGHVSLFWYQQALGQGPEFLTYFQNEAQLDKSGLPSDRFFAERPEGSVSTLKIQRTQQEDSAVYLCASSLVGAQETQYFGPGTRLLVL.

V is TRBV29-1 and J is TRBJ1-2, with a tentative D call TRBD1 (6 bases). Per germline, CDR1 SQVTM and CDR2 ANQGSEA. The CDR3 is 14 residues long. The V and J ends lost 7 bases and 1 base respectively, with 16 bases between them. CDR3 in DNA: TGCAGCGCGCCGACAGGAACTTTTAACTATGGCTACACCTTC. This codes for CSAPTGTFNYGYTF.

The chain has TRBV9 and TRBJ2-3; TRBD2 might be the D (5 bases). Trimming cost V 4 bases and J 0 bases, with 18 bases left between them. This CDR3 contains 17 residues. Germline values: CDR1 SGDLS, CDR2 YYNGEE. This chain's CDR3 is CASSLNRAEPSTDTQYF. The CDR3 DNA sequence: TGTGCCAGCAGCTTAAACCGAGCGGAACCTAGCACAGATACGCAGTATTTT.